This T cell receptor beta chain was observed in a study of blood T cell repertoires in COVID-19. Study-level background: The analysed material was cDNA or gDNA that came from T cells, B-cell-depleted T cells, or PBMCs.

TCRdb keeps only in-frame clones here, not all; method: immunoSEQ multiplex PCR. The sample holds 90,000 to 120,000 clones; over 60% are singletons and the top ten take roughly 4.3%. Looked up from germline, CDR1 is SEHNR and CDR2 is FQNEAQ (reference sequence). Trimming shortened V by 3 bases and J by 1 base, and 13 bases separated the two germline ends. The length of the CDR3 is 15 residues. The sample comprised peripheral blood. The chain couples TRBV7-9 to TRBJ2-7; perhaps TRBD1 as D (5 bases). The sequence came from a man between 65 and 85 years old with acute or convalescent COVID-19. The CDR3 spells CASSFTTEVSYEQYF. The CDR3 bases are TGTGCCAGCAGCTTTACGACAGAAGTATCCTACGAGCAGTACTTC.